The 19 T cell receptor beta chains reported below all come from one sample, sequenced in a study of T cells in Graves' hyperthyroidism and ophthalmopathy. Amplification of TCR beta CDR3 regions was performed using RNA transcripts as template. The study used the HTBI primer set for a first-round RT-PCR of the TCR CDR3. TCRdb reanalysed the multiplex PCR reads using MiXCR and keeps one entry per CDR3 protein. The profile shows 370,000 or so distinct CDR3 sequences, about a sixth of them singletons. Sequenced material: blood. These receptors were collected from a woman under 30 with Graves' hyperthyroidism that later progressed to Graves' ophthalmopathy.

The chain uses TRBV19 and TRBJ1-2; no definite D call. The V gene lost 7 bases and the J gene lost 8 bases, with 20 bases spanning the gap. Germline CDR1 is LNHDA and CDR2 is SQIVND (reference sequence). This CDR3 is built from 14 residues. As DNA, the CDR3 is TGTGCCAGTACCAAAAGGTGGAGGGAGATGGGCTACACCTTC. It specifies CASTKRWREMGYTF.

This clonotype was seen many times. This chain links TRBV5-1 with TRBJ2-3; 7 positions match TRBD2. The CDR3 sequence is 15 residues long. From germline, CDR1 is SGHRS and CDR2 YFSETQ. V was clipped by 3 bases and J by 3 bases; unmatched bases: 7. CDR3 sequence reads: CASSSLGGGTDTQYF. CDR3 nucleotide sequence: TGCGCCAGCAGCTCCCTGGGGGGAGGGACAGATACGCAGTATTTT.

Only a few counts were recorded for this clonotype. A read error may produce the germline difference seen at one junction end. J is TRBJ1-1 and V is TRBV30, with D perhaps matching TRBD1 (5 bases). Germline CDR1 and CDR2: GTSNPN and SVGIG (reference sequence). The CDR3 has 13 residues. The CDR3 sequence: CARSNRLNTEAFF. The CDR3 DNA sequence: TGTGCCCGGAGTAACAGGTTGAACACTGAAGCTTTCTTT. Full variable domain (rest looked up from reference TRBV30 and TRBJ1-1): SQTIHQWPATLVQPVGSPLSLECTVEGTSNPNLYWYRQAAGRGLQLLFYSVGIGQISSEVPQNLSASRPQDRQFILSSKKLLLSDSGFYLCARSNRLNTEAFFGQGTRLTVV.

This clonotype has a count of ten or more. This chain joins TRBV3-1 and TRBJ2-2, with 8 positions matching TRBD2. Trimming took 3 bases from V and 6 from J; bases not matched to a gene: 6. CDR1 LGHDT and CDR2 YNNKEL come from the germline V gene (reference sequence). The CDR3 spans 15 residues. The CDR3 DNA follows: TGTGCCAGCAGCCAGAGACTAGCGACGGCCGGGGAGCTGTTTTTT. Amino acids: CASSQRLATAGELFF. Using reference TRBV3-1 and TRBJ2-2 for the parts outside the CDR3, the full variable domain is DTAVSQTPKYLVTQMGNDKSIKCEQNLGHDTMYWYKQDSKKFLKIMFSYNNKELIINETVPNRFSPKSPDKAHLNLHINSLELGDSAVYFCASSQRLATAGELFFGEGSRLTVL.

This clonotype was detected ten times or more. The chain recombines TRBV18 with TRBJ2-3; D is undetermined. The V end lost 2 bases, the J end lost 4 bases, and 7 bases lay between the germline ends. The CDR3 length is 13 residues. CDR1 KGHSH and CDR2 LQKENI come from the germline V gene. The DNA for the CDR3 is TGTGCCAGCTCACCAATAAGTGCAGATACGCAGTATTTT. It encodes CASSPISADTQYF.

This clonotype was recorded at least ten times. The V gene is TRBV11-2, the J gene TRBJ2-7, with D uncertain. This CDR3 region has 16 residues. V was clipped by 0 bases and J by 4 bases, with 16 bases between them. Germline lookup yields CDR1 SGHAT and CDR2 FQNNGV. CDR3 sequence reads: CASSLEAGVMGYEQYF. The CDR3 DNA reads TGTGCCAGCAGCTTAGAAGCTGGGGTAATGGGGTACGAGCAGTACTTC.

The V gene is TRBV7-9, the J gene TRBJ2-6, with D hard to call. V lost 5 bases and J 0 bases, leaving 14 bases between the germline ends. CDR1 is SEHNR, CDR2 FQNEAQ, per germline (reference sequence). This CDR3 has 17 amino acids. The CDR3 DNA reads TGTGCCAGCAGCCGGGTTTCCGTGGCCTCTGGGGCCAACGTCCTGACTTTC. It specifies CASSRVSVASGANVLTF.

There are many counts of this clonotype. V is TRBV5-1 and J is TRBJ2-1; 12 bases map to TRBD2. Germline CDR1 is SGHRS and CDR2 is YFSETQ. V lost 5 bases, J lost 5 bases, and 5 bases stayed unmatched. The CDR3 runs to 15 residues. CDR3 amino acids: CASRELAGGDNEQFF. As DNA, the CDR3 is TGCGCCAGCAGGGAACTAGCGGGAGGTGACAATGAGCAGTTCTTC.

Ten or more counts support this clonotype. The chain has TRBV28 and TRBJ2-5; tentative D call: TRBD1 (5 bases). This CDR3 is built from 13 residues. The germline V and J ends were trimmed by 4 bases and 3 bases, with 9 bases remaining between them. Germline values: CDR1 MDHEN, CDR2 SYDVKM. CDR3 sequence (DNA): TGTGCCAGCAGTTGGGGCAGAAAAGAGACCCAGTACTTC. Encoded protein: CASSWGRKETQYF.

The chain uses TRBV6-2 or TRBV6-3 and TRBJ2-7; TRBD1 matches 8 bases. After removal of 6 bases from V and 4 bases from J, the junction contained 8 bases not matched to a gene. Germline assignment: CDR1 MNHEY and CDR2 SVGEGT. This CDR3 spans 14 amino acids. CDR3 nucleotide sequence: TGTGCCAGCAGCCGAGGACAGGGTGGGTACGAGCAGTACTTC. As protein: CASSRGQGGYEQYF.

This clonotype appeared many times. The V and J genes are TRBV27 and TRBJ1-2, with TRBD1 matching over 7 bases. Germline-derived CDR1 and CDR2 are MNHEY and SMNVEV (reference sequence). The trim removed 4 bases at V and 7 bases at J, leaving 15 bases unmatched. This CDR3 has 16 residues. The CDR3 protein is CASSYLLGGLVGGYTF. CDR3 nucleotides: TGTGCCAGCAGTTACCTTCTAGGGGGCCTAGTGGGTGGCTACACCTTC.

This clonotype was seen ten or more times. The rearrangement joins TRBV28 to TRBJ1-2; D call uncertain. This CDR3 contains 13 residues. The V gene lost 2 bases and the J gene lost 8 bases, with 12 bases spanning the gap. In germline, CDR1 is MDHEN, CDR2 SYDVKM. The CDR3 spells CASSLTRGGGYTF. The CDR3 DNA reads TGTGCCAGCAGTTTAACCCGCGGAGGAGGCTACACCTTC.

This clonotype occurred many times. This chain connects TRBV6-2 or TRBV6-3 to TRBJ2-3; D unresolved. The CDR3 sequence is 17 residues long. CDR1 and CDR2 (germline): MNHEY, SVGEGT. V shed 11 bases and J shed 0 bases, with 24 bases lying between them. CDR3 nucleotides: TGTGCCGGAACAAGGGCGCTCGAACAACTTAGCACAGATACGCAGTATTTT. Translated, it gives CAGTRALEQLSTDTQYF.

This clonotype was counted at least ten times. This chain joins TRBV13 and TRBJ2-1; 8 nucleotides match TRBD1. The CDR3 spans 17 residues. The germline CDR1 and CDR2 sequences are PRHDT and FYEKMQ (reference sequence). V lost 1 base, J lost 0 bases, and 5 bases stayed unmatched. CDR3 coding DNA: TGTGCCAGCAGCTTAGCAGGGGGCAGTAGCTCCTACAATGAGCAGTTCTTC. Its protein product is CASSLAGGSSSYNEQFF.

This clonotype was counted a few times. The CDR3 sequence is CASSARTSGIRRGNEQFF. In DNA form, the CDR3 reads TGTGCCAGCAGTGCTCGGACTAGCGGGATCCGGAGAGGAAATGAGCAGTTCTTC. The chain joins TRBV6-1 to TRBJ2-1; 12 nucleotides match TRBD2. The CDR3 covers 18 residues. V shed 4 bases, J shed 7 bases, and the junction held 14 bases outside the gene matches. In germline, CDR1 is MNHNS, CDR2 SASEGT.

This clonotype was found a few times. This chain connects TRBV4-3 to TRBJ1-1; no reliable D call. Germline values: CDR1 LGHNA, CDR2 YSLEER. Trimming cost V 0 bases and J 5 bases, with 7 bases left between them. This CDR3 is 13 amino acids long. Here the CDR3 reads CASSQDIQTEAFF. The CDR3 DNA is TGCGCCAGCAGCCAAGACATACAGACTGAAGCTTTCTTT.

J is TRBJ2-7 and V is TRBV15; TRBD1 matches 10 bases. The germline V gene has CDR1 LNHNV and CDR2 YYDKDF (reference sequence). Trimming removed 2 bases from V and 6 bases from J; junction bases left unmatched: 4. The CDR3 contains 14 residues. The CDR3 loop is CATSRRGTGAEQYF. The CDR3 DNA reads TGTGCCACCAGCAGAAGGGGGACAGGGGCCGAGCAGTACTTC.

This clonotype was found a few times. This may be a read error, as it is one base from a much larger clone. The V gene is TRBV3-1, the J gene TRBJ2-2; 10 nucleotides line up with TRBD2. The CDR3 is 18 residues long. Germline CDR1 and CDR2: LGHDT and YNNKEL (reference sequence). The chain's CDR3 is CARSQEWTSGANTGELFF. CDR3 nucleotide sequence: TGTGCCCGCAGCCAAGAGTGGACTAGCGGAGCGAACACCGGGGAGCTGTTTTTT.

This clonotype occurred a few times. V and J are TRBV6-8 and TRBJ2-7; D gene uncertain. The CDR3 runs 13 residues. Germline V gene sequence: CDR1 MNHGY, CDR2 SAAAGT. The V end lost 2 bases, the J end lost 0 bases, and 5 bases lay between the germline ends. Here the CDR3 DNA reads TGTGCCAGCAGTTACCGGAACTCCTACGAGCAGTACTTC. This gives the protein CASSYRNSYEQYF.